This T cell receptor (beta chain) was profiled in a study of T cell clonality in common variable immunodeficiency (dated by TCRdb to between 2015 and 2017). For sequencing input, CVID and control samples contributed equivalent amounts of genomic DNA. For every sample, a 60 bp segment covering the rearranged TCRbeta CDR3 region was amplified and then sequenced. TCRbeta amplification used the immunoSEQ assay, a bias-corrected multiplex PCR with high-throughput sequencing. The source study handled its data this way. Every unique nucleotide sequence was considered a clone and was annotated with V, D and J genes, copy number and frequency. Sequences were labeled productive if in frame, and non-productive if out of frame or containing stop codons. As previously described, clonality was calculated on the basis of Shannon's entropy. Mean CDR3 Kyte-Doolittle hydropathy was derived from the predicted amino acid sequences of productive clones. The R hclust function was used to hierarchically cluster scaled V gene usage with Manhattan distance and complete linkage. Sharing of clones by CDR3 amino acid sequence was evaluated by resampling 12 repertoires per group over 100 rounds. The repertoires were screened for 55 to 75 published EBV-specific TCRbeta sequences and around 250 published CMV-specific TCRbeta sequences. A couple of CVID samples that yielded fewer than 10,000 sequences were excluded from the analysis, so approximately 40 CVID repertoires were retained. Held by TCRdb, this immuneACCESS table contains in-frame sequences only and omits some clones. Under half of the omission traces to an unresolved V gene where checked; the cause of the rest is unknown. The DNA was the basis for D and trimming; V, J and clone size are from that table. Across this sample, tens of thousands of clones were tabulated and none appeared just once. Clones ranked in the top ten supply about 1.7% of the sample.

The CDR3 runs 15 amino acids, cysteine and phenylalanine included. Shown are 36 bases from within the CDR3, in frame from base 1. CDR1 and CDR2 are read off the germline V gene as MNHEY and SVGEGT. V has 8 bases trimmed and J has 6 bases trimmed; junction bases matching no gene number 8. Both CVID patients and healthy controls were predominantly of Caucasian heritage. Heparinized peripheral whole blood samples of roughly 5 to 8.5 ml were collected from each donor. Genomic DNA from adults with common variable immune deficiency (CVID) and from healthy adult controls was used for sequencing of TCRbeta CDR3 repertoires. The control group was made up of some 22 healthy adult volunteers (around 10 male and roughly twelve female) whose ages ranged from roughly 23 to 70 years, with a mean age of approximately 35. Diluted blood was density-centrifuged over Hypaque 1077 or Ficoll-Paque to isolate peripheral blood mononuclear cells. Genomic DNA was obtained from unsorted mononuclear cells using either Qiagen column purification or a centrifugation-based method.

Study-wide findings and limitations: Increased TCRbeta clonality was found in CVID subjects compared with healthy controls (t-test p = 0.018), with the increase being most characteristic of about a third of subjects. CVID subjects shared fewer TCRbeta clones with each other than healthy controls did (p < 0.0001). According to the authors, figuring out what caused the increased clonality in CVID would require sequencing the repertoires of T cell subpopulations. Reportedly, TCRbeta sequences from CVID had fewer deletions and N-nucleotide insertions, and highly modified clones with 13 or more V deletions were absent from CVID. Even though DNA input was equal, the average per sample came to about 81,820 unique sequences for controls compared with about 30,000 for CVID samples. Correlations between repertoire features and clinical complications were limited by patient heterogeneity within the CVID cohort.

The sample holds many counts of this clone. Its binding antigen is unknown. The CDR3 end lies 3 residues beyond the end of the read and is filled in from the germline J gene. Sequencing was done on a sample of peripheral blood mononuclear cells. This clonotype originated in a person between 18 and 75 years old in good health. The chain joins TRBV6-2 or TRBV6-3 to TRBJ2-7, with 15 junctional bases fitting TRBD2. The covered CDR3 bases are TGTGCCAGCTCGTCCGGGACTAGCGGGAGGAGCGAG. This encodes CASSSGTSGRSE. The complete CDR3 reads CASSSGTSGRSEQYF.